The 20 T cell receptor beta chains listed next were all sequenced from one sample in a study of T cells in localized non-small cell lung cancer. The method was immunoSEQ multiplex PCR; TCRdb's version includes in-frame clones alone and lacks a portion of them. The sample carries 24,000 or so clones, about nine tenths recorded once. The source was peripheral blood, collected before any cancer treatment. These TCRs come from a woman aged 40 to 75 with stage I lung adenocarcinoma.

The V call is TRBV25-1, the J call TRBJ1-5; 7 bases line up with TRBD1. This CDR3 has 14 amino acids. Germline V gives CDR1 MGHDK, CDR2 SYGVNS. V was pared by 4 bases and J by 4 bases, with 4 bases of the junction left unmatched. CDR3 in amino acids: CASSAQGRNQPQHF. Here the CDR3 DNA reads TGTGCCAGCAGTGCACAGGGGAGGAATCAGCCCCAGCATTTT.

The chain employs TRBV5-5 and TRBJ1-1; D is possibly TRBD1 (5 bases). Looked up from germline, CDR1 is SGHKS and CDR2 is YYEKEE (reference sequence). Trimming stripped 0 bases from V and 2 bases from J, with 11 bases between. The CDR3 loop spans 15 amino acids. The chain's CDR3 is CASSLDLRGNTEAFF. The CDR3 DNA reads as TGTGCCAGCAGCTTGGATCTTAGGGGTAACACTGAAGCTTTCTTT.

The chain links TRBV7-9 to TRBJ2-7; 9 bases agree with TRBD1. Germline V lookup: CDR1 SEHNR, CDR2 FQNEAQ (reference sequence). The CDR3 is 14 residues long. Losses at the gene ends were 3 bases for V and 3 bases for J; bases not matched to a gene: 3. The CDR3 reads CASSFGTGIYEQYF. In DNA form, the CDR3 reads TGTGCCAGCAGCTTTGGGACAGGGATCTACGAGCAGTACTTC.

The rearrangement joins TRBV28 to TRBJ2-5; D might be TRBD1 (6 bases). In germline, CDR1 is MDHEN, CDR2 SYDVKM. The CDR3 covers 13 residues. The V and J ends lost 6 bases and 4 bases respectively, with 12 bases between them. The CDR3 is CASRGVGGETQYF. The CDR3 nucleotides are TGTGCCAGCAGGGGGGTAGGGGGAGAGACCCAGTACTTC.

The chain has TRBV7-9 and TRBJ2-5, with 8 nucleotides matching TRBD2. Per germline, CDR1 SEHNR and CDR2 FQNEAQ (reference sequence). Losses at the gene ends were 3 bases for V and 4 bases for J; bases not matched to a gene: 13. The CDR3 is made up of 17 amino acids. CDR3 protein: CASSFFLAGRARETQYF. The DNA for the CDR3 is TGTGCCAGCAGCTTTTTCCTAGCCGGGAGGGCCCGAGAGACCCAGTACTTC. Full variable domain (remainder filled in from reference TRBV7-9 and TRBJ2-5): DTGVSQNPRHKITKRGQNVTFRCDPISEHNRLYWYRQTLGQGPEFLTYFQNEAQLEKSRLLSDRFSAERPKGSFSTLEIQRTEQGDSAMYLCASSFFLAGRARETQYFGPGTRLLVL.

The CDR3 DNA follows: TGTGCCAGCAGCTCAGGGGGATTCGGGACCCAGTACTTC. Translation: CASSSGGFGTQYF. This rearrangement joins TRBV28 to TRBJ2-5; 7 bases agree with TRBD1. CDR1 MDHEN and CDR2 SYDVKM come from the germline V gene. This CDR3 contains 13 residues. Trimming cost V 6 bases and J 7 bases; bases outside gene matches: 8.

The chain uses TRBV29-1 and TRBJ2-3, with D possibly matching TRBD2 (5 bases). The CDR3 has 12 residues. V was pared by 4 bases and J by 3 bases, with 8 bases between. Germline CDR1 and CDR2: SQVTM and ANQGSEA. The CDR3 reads CSVVTGTDTQYF. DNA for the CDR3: TGCAGCGTTGTCACGGGGACAGATACGCAGTATTTT.

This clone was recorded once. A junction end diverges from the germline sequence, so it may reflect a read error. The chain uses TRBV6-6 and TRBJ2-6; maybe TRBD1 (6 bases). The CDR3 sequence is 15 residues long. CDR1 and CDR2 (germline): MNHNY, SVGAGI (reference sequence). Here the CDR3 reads CASSQQGAGANALTF. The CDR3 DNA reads TGTGCCAGCAGTCAACAGGGAGCTGGGGCCAACGCCCTGACTTTC.

The CDR3 DNA sequence: TGTGCCAGTAGTAAGCAGGGATATGGCTACACCTTC. It is translated as CASSKQGYGYTF. The rearrangement joins TRBV19 to TRBJ1-2, with D possibly matching TRBD1 (5 bases). From germline, CDR1 is LNHDA and CDR2 SQIVND (reference sequence). Trimming stripped 4 bases from V and 5 bases from J, with 8 bases between. The CDR3 length is 12 residues.

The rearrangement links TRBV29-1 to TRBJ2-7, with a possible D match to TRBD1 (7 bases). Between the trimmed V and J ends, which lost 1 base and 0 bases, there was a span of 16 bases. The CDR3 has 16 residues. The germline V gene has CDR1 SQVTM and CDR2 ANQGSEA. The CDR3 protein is CSVEGVEGAASYEQYF. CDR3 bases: TGCAGCGTTGAAGGGGTGGAGGGGGCAGCCTCCTACGAGCAGTACTTC.

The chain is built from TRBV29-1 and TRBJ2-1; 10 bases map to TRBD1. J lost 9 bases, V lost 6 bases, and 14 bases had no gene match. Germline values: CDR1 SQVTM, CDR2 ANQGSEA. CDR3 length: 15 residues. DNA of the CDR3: TGCAGCGTAGCCTTTCGACAGGGGGCTCAGAGTGAGCAGTTCTTC. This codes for CSVAFRQGAQSEQFF.

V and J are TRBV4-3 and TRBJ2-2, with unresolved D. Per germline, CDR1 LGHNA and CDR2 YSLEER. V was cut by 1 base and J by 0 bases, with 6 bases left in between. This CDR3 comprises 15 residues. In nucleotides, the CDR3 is TGCGCCAGCAGCCAAGTGAACGCGAACACCGGGGAGCTGTTTTTT. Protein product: CASSQVNANTGELFF.

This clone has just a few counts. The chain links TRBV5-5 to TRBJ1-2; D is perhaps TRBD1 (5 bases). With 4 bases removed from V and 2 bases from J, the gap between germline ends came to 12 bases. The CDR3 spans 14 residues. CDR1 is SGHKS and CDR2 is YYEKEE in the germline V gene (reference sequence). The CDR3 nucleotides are TGTGCCAGCAGCGTTCAGGGAAGAAACTATGGCTACACCTTC. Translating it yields CASSVQGRNYGYTF.

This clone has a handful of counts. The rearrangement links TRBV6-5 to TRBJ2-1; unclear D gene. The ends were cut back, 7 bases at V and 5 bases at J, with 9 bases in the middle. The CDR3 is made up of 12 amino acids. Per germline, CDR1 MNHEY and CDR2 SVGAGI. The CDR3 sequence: CASKGDNNEQFF. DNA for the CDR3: TGTGCCAGCAAGGGCGATAACAATGAGCAGTTCTTC.

This CDR3 is CASSSVGVGTNEKLFF. CDR3 in DNA: TGTGCCAGCAGCTCCGTCGGGGTAGGGACTAATGAAAAACTGTTTTTT. The chain is built from TRBV7-8 and TRBJ1-4; D is ambiguous. The V gene's germline CDR1 is SGHVS and CDR2 FQNEAQ. V lost 4 bases and J lost 2, with 14 bases in between. The CDR3 loop spans 16 amino acids.

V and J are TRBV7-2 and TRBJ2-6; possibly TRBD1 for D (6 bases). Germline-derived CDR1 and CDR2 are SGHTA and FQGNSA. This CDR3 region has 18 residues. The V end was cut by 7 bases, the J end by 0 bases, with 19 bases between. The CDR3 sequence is CASTKTGISFSGANVLTF. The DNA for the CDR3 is TGTGCCAGCACCAAAACAGGGATAAGCTTCTCTGGGGCCAACGTCCTGACTTTC.

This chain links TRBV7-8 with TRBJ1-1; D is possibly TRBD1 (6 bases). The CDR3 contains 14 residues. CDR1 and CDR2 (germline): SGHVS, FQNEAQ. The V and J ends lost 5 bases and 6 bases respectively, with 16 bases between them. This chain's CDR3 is CASSLRGGRAEAFF. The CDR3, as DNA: TGTGCCAGCAGCCTAAGGGGGGGCCGGGCTGAAGCTTTCTTT.

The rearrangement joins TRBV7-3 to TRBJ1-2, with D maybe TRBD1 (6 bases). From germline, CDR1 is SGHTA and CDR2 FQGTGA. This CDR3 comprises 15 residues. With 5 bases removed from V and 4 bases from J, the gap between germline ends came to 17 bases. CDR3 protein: CASSPAGATSYGYTF. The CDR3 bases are TGTGCCAGCAGCCCCGCAGGGGCGACTAGCTATGGCTACACCTTC.

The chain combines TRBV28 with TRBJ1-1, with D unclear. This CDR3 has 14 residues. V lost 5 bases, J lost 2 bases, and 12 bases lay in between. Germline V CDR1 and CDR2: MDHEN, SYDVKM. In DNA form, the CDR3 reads TGTGCCAGCAGTCTCACAGCTCTCAACACTGAAGCTTTCTTT. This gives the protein CASSLTALNTEAFF.

In nucleotides, the CDR3 is TGTGCCAGCAGCCCCTCCCGCAGCGGCCCAGATACGCAGTATTTT. Its protein is CASSPSRSGPDTQYF. J is TRBJ2-3 and V is TRBV7-2, with D possibly TRBD2 on 5 matching bases. CDR1 is SGHTA, CDR2 FQGNSA, per germline. The CDR3 is made up of 15 amino acids. The germline V and J ends were trimmed by 5 bases and 4 bases, with 16 bases remaining between them.